This TCR beta chain was profiled in a study of early T cells in non-severe SARS-CoV-2 infection. Trimming pared 4 bases from V and 6 bases from J, leaving 17 bases between. Germline V CDR1 and CDR2: SGHNT, YYREEE (reference sequence). The CDR3 is 15 amino acids. This clonotype showed up many times. Each CDR3 protein gets one entry after TCRdb re-called the 5' RACE reads with MiXCR. The data show 25,000 to 30,000 distinct CDR3 sequences, around 6% seen once. The V gene is TRBV5-4, the J gene TRBJ2-1; D might be TRBD1 or TRBD2, each matching 5 bases. The material sequenced was whole blood, taken at baseline. The TCR comes from an adult who was a healthcare worker with PCR-confirmed SARS-CoV-2 infection or an uninfected control (not recorded which). The CDR3 sequence: CASSAGASGSNEQFF. The CDR3 DNA sequence: TGTGCCAGCAGCGCCGGGGCTAGTGGGTCCAATGAGCAGTTCTTC.